This T cell receptor (beta chain) was captured in a study of shared clonotypes between healthy human individuals. This CDR3 is 14 amino acids long. Looked up from germline, CDR1 is MNHNY and CDR2 is SVGAGI (reference sequence). Unmatched junction bases numbered 9, after V lost 8 bases and J lost 7 bases. Clones were read by immunoSEQ multiplex PCR, and TCRdb kept only the in-frame ones, dropping some. The repertoire holds about 1.5 million clones, with approximately 96% as singletons. This sequence joins TRBV6-6 and TRBJ1-3; 9 nucleotides match TRBD1. The receptor was isolated from a man between 25 and 39 years old in good health. Material for sequencing was naive CD4+ T cells sorted from blood. The subset was: CD45RA+ positively selected. CDR3 sequence: CASSTGGASNTIYF. The CDR3 DNA is TGTGCCAGCTCTACAGGGGGCGCCTCCAACACCATATATTTT.